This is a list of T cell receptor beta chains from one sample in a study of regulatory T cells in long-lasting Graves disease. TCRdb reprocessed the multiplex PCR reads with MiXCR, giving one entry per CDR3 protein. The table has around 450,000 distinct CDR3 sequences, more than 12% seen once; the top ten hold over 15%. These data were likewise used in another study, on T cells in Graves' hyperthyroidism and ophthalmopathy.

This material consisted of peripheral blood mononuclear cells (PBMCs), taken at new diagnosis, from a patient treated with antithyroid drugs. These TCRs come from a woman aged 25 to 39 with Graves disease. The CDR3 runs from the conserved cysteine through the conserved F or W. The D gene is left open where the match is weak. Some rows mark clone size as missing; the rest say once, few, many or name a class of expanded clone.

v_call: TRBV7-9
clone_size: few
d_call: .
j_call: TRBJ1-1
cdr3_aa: CASSSHRTDTSGTEAFF
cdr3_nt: TGTGCCAGCAGCTCACATCGGACAGACACAAGCGGCACTGAAGCTTTCTTT

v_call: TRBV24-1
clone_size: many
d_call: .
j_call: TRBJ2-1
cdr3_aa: CATSDLAYEQFF
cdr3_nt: TGTGCCACCAGTGACCTAGCCTATGAGCAGTTCTTC

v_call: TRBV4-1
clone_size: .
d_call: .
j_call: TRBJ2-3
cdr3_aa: CASSHPPVTVRTSTDTQYF
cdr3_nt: TGCGCCAGCAGCCACCCCCCGGTGACGGTCAGAACTAGCACAGATACGCAGTATTTT

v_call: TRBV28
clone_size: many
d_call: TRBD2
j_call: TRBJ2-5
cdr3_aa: CASSFGLAGETQYF
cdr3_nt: TGTGCCAGCAGTTTTGGACTAGCGGGAGAGACCCAGTACTTC

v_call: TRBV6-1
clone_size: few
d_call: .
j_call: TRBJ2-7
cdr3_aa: CAVRTESYEQYF
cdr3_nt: TGTGCCGTGCGGACAGAATCCTACGAGCAGTACTTC

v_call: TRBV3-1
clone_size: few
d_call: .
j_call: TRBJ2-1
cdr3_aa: CASSPNRRDTDNEQFF
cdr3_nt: TGTGCCAGCAGCCCTAACCGCCGGGACACAGACAATGAGCAGTTCTTC

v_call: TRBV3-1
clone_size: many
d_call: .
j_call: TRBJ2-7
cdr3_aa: CASSQGRRQVPYEQYF
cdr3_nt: TGTGCCAGCAGCCAAGGTAGGAGACAGGTTCCCTACGAGCAGTACTTC

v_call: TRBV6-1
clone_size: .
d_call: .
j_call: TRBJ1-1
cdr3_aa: CASIRTGGSRMNTEAFF
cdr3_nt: TGTGCCAGCATCCGGACGGGGGGGTCAAGGATGAACACTGAAGCTTTCTTT

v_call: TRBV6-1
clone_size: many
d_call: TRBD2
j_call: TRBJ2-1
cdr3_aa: CASTSGRYNEQFF
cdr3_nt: TGTGCCAGTACTAGCGGGAGGTACAATGAGCAGTTCTTC

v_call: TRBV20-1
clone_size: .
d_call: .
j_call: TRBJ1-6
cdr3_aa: CSAPDSLRRNSPLHF
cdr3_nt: TGCAGTGCTCCGGACAGCCTTCGGCGTAATTCACCCCTCCACTTT

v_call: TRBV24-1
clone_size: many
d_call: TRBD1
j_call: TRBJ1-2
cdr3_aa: CATSEQTGAGYTF
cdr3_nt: TGTGCCACCAGTGAGCAGACAGGGGCCGGCTACACCTTC

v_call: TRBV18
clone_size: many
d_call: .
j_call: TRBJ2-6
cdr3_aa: CASSPGLSGANVLTF
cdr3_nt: TGTGCCAGCTCCCCAGGGCTCTCTGGGGCCAACGTCCTGACTTTC

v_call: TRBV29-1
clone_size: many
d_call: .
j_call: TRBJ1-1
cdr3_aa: CSVEANTEAFF
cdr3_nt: TGCAGCGTTGAGGCGAACACTGAAGCTTTCTTT

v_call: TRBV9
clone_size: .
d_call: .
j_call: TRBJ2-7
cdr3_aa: CASSEDGTYEQYF
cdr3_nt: TGTGCCAGCAGTGAAGACGGAACCTACGAGCAGTACTTC

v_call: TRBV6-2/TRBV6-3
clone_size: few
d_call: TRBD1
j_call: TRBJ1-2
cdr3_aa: CASSYSGTGEGYTF
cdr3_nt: TGTGCCAGCAGTTACTCAGGGACAGGGGAAGGCTACACCTTC

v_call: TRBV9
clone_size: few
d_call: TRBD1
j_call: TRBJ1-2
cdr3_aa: CASSRPGQGIGYGYTF
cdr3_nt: TGTGCCAGCAGCAGACCGGGACAGGGTATAGGCTATGGCTACACCTTC

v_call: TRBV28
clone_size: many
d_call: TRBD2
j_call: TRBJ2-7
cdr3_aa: CASSRSGIGYEQYF
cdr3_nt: TGTGCCAGCAGTCGTAGCGGGATCGGCTACGAGCAGTACTTC

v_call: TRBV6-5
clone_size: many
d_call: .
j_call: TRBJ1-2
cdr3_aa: CASSYSFQPAGYTF
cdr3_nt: TGTGCCAGCAGTTACTCCTTTCAGCCTGCGGGCTACACCTTC

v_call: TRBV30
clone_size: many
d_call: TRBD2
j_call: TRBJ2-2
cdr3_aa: CAWSVSRTSGVTGELFF
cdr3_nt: TGTGCCTGGAGTGTTTCCCGGACTAGCGGAGTCACCGGGGAGCTGTTTTTT

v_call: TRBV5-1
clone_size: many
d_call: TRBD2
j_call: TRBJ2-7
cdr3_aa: CASSPTSGRNYEQYF
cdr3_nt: TGCGCCAGCAGCCCAACTAGCGGGAGGAACTACGAGCAGTACTTC

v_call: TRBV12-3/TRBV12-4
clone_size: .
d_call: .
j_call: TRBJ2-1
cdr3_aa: CASRTGHHSYNEQFF
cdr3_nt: TGTGCCAGCAGAACAGGACACCACTCCTACAATGAGCAGTTCTTC

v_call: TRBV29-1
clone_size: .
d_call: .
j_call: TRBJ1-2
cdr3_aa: CSVESQPGVGYTF
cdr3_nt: TGCAGCGTTGAATCCCAGCCAGGTGTTGGCTACACCTTC

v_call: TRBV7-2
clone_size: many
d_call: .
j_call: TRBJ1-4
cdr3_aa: CASSGKGWSNEKLFF
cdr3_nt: TGTGCCAGCAGCGGGAAAGGGTGGTCGAATGAAAAACTGTTTTTT

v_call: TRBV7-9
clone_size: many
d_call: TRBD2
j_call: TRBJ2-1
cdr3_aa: CASSLTAGGPINEQFF
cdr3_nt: TGTGCCAGCAGCCTTACAGCGGGAGGGCCCATCAATGAGCAGTTCTTC

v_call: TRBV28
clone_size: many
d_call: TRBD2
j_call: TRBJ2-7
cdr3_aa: CASSSPFGTSGRAGYEQYF
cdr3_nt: TGTGCCAGCAGTTCTCCCTTCGGGACTAGCGGGAGGGCGGGGTACGAGCAGTACTTC

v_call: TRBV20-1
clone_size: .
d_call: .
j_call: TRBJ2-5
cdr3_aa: CSAISAPQETQYF
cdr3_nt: TGCAGTGCGATCTCGGCCCCCCAAGAGACCCAGTACTTC

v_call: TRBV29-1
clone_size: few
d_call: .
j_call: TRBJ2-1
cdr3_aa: CSVVARPGRDSYNEQFF
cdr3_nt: TGCAGCGTTGTCGCGCGCCCGGGGCGGGATTCGTACAATGAGCAGTTCTTC

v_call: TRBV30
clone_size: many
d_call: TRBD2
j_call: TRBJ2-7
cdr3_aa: CAWSGASGIFNYEQYF
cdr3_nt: TGTGCCTGGAGTGGGGCTAGCGGGATATTTAACTACGAGCAGTACTTC

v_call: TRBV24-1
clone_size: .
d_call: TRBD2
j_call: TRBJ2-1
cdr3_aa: CATSVDSGTLREQFF
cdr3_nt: TGTGCCACCAGTGTAGATAGCGGGACACTCCGTGAGCAGTTCTTC

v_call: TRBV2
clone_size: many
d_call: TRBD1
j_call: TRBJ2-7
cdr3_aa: CASSPDRGVTYEQYF
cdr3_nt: TGTGCCAGCAGTCCTGACAGGGGAGTGACCTACGAGCAGTACTTC

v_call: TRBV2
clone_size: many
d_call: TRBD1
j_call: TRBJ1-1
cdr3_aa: CAKRTGSNTEAFF
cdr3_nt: TGTGCCAAGAGGACAGGGTCTAACACTGAAGCTTTCTTT

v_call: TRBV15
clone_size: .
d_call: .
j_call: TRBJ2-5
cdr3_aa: CATSGRQAKQETQYF
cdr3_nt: TGTGCCACCAGCGGAAGACAGGCAAAGCAAGAGACCCAGTACTTC

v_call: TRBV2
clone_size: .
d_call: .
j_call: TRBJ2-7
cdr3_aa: CAVRRGYERYF
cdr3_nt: TGTGCCGTCCGGAGGGGCTACGAGCGGTACTTC

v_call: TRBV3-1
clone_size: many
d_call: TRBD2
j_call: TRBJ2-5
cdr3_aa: CASSRLAETQYF
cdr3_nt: TGTGCCAGCAGCCGACTAGCAGAGACCCAGTACTTC

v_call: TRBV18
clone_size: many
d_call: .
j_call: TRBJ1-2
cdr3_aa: CASSQGSDYGYTF
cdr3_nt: TGTGCCAGCTCACAGGGGAGCGACTATGGCTACACCTTC

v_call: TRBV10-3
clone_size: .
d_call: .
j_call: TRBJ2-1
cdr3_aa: CAIKKGSTSNEQFF
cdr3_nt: TGTGCCATCAAGAAGGGGAGCACAAGCAATGAGCAGTTCTTC

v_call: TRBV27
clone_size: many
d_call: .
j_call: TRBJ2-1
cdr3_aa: CASSFLTGDYEQFF
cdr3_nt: TGTGCCAGCAGTTTCCTAACTGGTGACTATGAGCAGTTCTTC

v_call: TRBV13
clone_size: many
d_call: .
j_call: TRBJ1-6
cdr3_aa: CASSSYRNSPLHF
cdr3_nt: TGTGCCAGCAGCTCCTACAGGAATTCACCCCTCCACTTT

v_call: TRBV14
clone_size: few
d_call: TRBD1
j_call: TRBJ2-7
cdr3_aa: CASSQADRGRPYEQYF
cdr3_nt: TGTGCCAGCAGCCAAGCTGACAGGGGGCGCCCATACGAGCAGTACTTC

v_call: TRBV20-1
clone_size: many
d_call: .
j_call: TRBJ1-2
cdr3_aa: CSARRGADGYTF
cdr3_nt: TGCAGTGCCCGGAGAGGGGCGGATGGCTACACCTTC

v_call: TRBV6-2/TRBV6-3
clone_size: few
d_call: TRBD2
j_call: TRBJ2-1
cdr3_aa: CASSYPRGGGSNEQFF
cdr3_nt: TGTGCCAGCAGTTACCCCCGGGGGGGGGGATCCAATGAGCAGTTCTTC

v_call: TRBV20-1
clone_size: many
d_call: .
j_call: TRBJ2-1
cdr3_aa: CSATGTLDEQFF
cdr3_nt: TGCAGTGCTACCGGGACATTGGATGAGCAGTTCTTC

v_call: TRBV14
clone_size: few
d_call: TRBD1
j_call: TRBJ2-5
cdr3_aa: CASSQGGTGVWETQYF
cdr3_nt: TGTGCCAGCAGCCAAGGCGGGACAGGGGTATGGGAGACCCAGTACTTC

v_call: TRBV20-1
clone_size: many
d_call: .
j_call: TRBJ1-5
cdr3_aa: CSARGGGGNQPQHF
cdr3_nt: TGCAGTGCTAGAGGAGGAGGGGGCAATCAGCCCCAGCATTTT

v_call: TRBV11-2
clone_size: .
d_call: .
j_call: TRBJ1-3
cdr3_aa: CASSPGSVFSGNTIYF
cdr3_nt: TGTGCCAGCAGCCCCGGTTCAGTCTTCTCTGGAAACACCATATATTTT

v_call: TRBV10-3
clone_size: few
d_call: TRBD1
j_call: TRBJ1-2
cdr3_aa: CAIRTATGGEGYTF
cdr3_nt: TGTGCCATCAGAACTGCGACAGGGGGGGAAGGCTACACCTTC

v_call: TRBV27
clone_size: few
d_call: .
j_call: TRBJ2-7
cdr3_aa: CASSATATLLEQYF
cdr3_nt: TGTGCCAGCAGTGCGACAGCTACGCTCTTAGAGCAGTACTTC

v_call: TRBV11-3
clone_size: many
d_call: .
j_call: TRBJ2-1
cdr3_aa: CASSTTSSYNEQFF
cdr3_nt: TGTGCCAGCAGCACTACAAGTTCCTACAATGAGCAGTTCTTC

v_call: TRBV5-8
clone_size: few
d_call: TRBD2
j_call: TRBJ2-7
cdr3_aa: CASSLGARGLARYEQYF
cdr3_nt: TGTGCCAGCAGCTTGGGAGCCAGGGGACTAGCAAGGTACGAGCAGTACTTC

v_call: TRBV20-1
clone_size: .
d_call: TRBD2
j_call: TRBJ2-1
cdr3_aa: CSARGQGGRGSYNEQFF
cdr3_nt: TGCAGTGCTAGAGGGCAGGGAGGGAGGGGATCCTACAATGAGCAGTTCTTC